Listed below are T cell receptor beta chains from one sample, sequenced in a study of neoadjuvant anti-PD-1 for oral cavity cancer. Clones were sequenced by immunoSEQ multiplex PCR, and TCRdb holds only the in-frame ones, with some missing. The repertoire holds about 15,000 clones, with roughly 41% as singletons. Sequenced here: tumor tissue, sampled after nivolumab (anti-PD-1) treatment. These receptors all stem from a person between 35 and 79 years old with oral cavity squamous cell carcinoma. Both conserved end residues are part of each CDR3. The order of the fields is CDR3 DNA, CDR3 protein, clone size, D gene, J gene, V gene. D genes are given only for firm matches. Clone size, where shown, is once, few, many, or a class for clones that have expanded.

CDR3 DNA: TGTGCCAGCAGTTCGGGACAGGGAAACTATGGCTACACCTTC; CDR3 protein: CASSSGQGNYGYTF; clone size: -; D gene: TRBD1; J gene: TRBJ1-2; V gene: TRBV7-8
CDR3 DNA: TGTGCCAGCAGCTCCTGGGACAGGGAGAACACTGAAGCTTTCTTT; CDR3 protein: CASSSWDRENTEAFF; clone size: -; D gene: TRBD1; J gene: TRBJ1-1; V gene: TRBV2
CDR3 DNA: TGTGCCACCAGCCTCCCTTTCGGGTACAACACTGAAGCTTTCTTT; CDR3 protein: CATSLPFGYNTEAFF; clone size: -; D gene: -; J gene: TRBJ1-1; V gene: TRBV15
CDR3 DNA: TGCGCCAGCAGCTCCCGACAGGGGGCCGGGGAGCTGTTTTTT; CDR3 protein: CASSSRQGAGELFF; clone size: few; D gene: TRBD1; J gene: TRBJ2-2; V gene: TRBV5-1
CDR3 DNA: TGTGCCAGCAGTGAAGAACAGATTACTTCACCCCTCCACTTT; CDR3 protein: CASSEEQITSPLHF; clone size: few; D gene: -; J gene: TRBJ1-6; V gene: TRBV25-1
CDR3 DNA: TGTGCCAGCAGTTCGGCAGGGGAGGGGGAGACCCAGTACTTC; CDR3 protein: CASSSAGEGETQYF; clone size: -; D gene: -; J gene: TRBJ2-5; V gene: TRBV28
CDR3 DNA: TGTGCCAGCAGCGTAGTTGGGGTAGCCACAGATACGCAGTATTTT; CDR3 protein: CASSVVGVATDTQYF; clone size: -; D gene: -; J gene: TRBJ2-3; V gene: TRBV9
CDR3 DNA: TGTGCCAGCAGCCCGGGACAGGGGGCGCAAACTGAAGCTTTCTTT; CDR3 protein: CASSPGQGAQTEAFF; clone size: few; D gene: TRBD1; J gene: TRBJ1-1; V gene: TRBV7-9
CDR3 DNA: TGTGCCAGCAGCTTGCGGAACTCTGGAAACACCATATATTTT; CDR3 protein: CASSLRNSGNTIYF; clone size: -; D gene: -; J gene: TRBJ1-3; V gene: TRBV11-2
CDR3 DNA: TGTGCCAGCAGCAACCCAGTGGACAGGGGGCAAACCGGGGAGCTGTTTTTT; CDR3 protein: CASSNPVDRGQTGELFF; clone size: -; D gene: TRBD1; J gene: TRBJ2-2; V gene: TRBV5-8
CDR3 DNA: TGTGCCAGCAGCATCCGGGACTTTGGAACCGGGGAGCTGTTTTTT; CDR3 protein: CASSIRDFGTGELFF; clone size: -; D gene: -; J gene: TRBJ2-2; V gene: TRBV5-4
CDR3 DNA: TGTGCCAGCAGCTTAGTCTTCGCGGCCGGACTCGGGGAGCTGTTTTTT; CDR3 protein: CASSLVFAAGLGELFF; clone size: -; D gene: -; J gene: TRBJ2-2; V gene: TRBV7-8
CDR3 DNA: TGCGCCAGCAGCTTGACAGGGACTAACACTGAAGCTTTCTTT; CDR3 protein: CASSLTGTNTEAFF; clone size: -; D gene: -; J gene: TRBJ1-1; V gene: TRBV5-1
CDR3 DNA: TGTGCCAGCAGTTCCTCGATCAGGGGCGGGAAAGCTTTCTTT; CDR3 protein: CASSSSIRGGKAFF; clone size: few; D gene: -; J gene: TRBJ1-1; V gene: TRBV28
CDR3 DNA: TGTGCCAGTCGAGGTACGTCGAGCAATCAGCCCCAGCATTTT; CDR3 protein: CASRGTSSNQPQHF; clone size: once; D gene: -; J gene: TRBJ1-5; V gene: TRBV10-3
CDR3 DNA: TGCGCCAGCAGCCACAGTCCGGACAGGGGCAACTACGAGCAGTACTTC; CDR3 protein: CASSHSPDRGNYEQYF; clone size: few; D gene: TRBD1; J gene: TRBJ2-7; V gene: TRBV4-3
CDR3 DNA: TGTGCCAGCAGCTTAGGCCCTGGCGGGGGGGCAGAGACCCAGTACTTC; CDR3 protein: CASSLGPGGGAETQYF; clone size: -; D gene: TRBD2; J gene: TRBJ2-5; V gene: TRBV13
CDR3 DNA: TGTGCCAGCATGGGGGGCACAGATACGCAGTATTTT; CDR3 protein: CASMGGTDTQYF; clone size: -; D gene: -; J gene: TRBJ2-3; V gene: TRBV6-5
CDR3 DNA: TGTGCCAGCAGTTACTCGAGTATAGGGTCGACTGAAGCTTTCTTT; CDR3 protein: CASSYSSIGSTEAFF; clone size: few; D gene: -; J gene: TRBJ1-1; V gene: TRBV6-6
CDR3 DNA: TGTGCCAGCAGATCCGGGACAGGGAATCAGCCCCAGCATTTT; CDR3 protein: CASRSGTGNQPQHF; clone size: -; D gene: TRBD1; J gene: TRBJ1-5; V gene: TRBV6-1
CDR3 DNA: TGCAGCCTTCTTACCGGGACCGGACCTACTGGGGCCAACGTCCTGACTTTC; CDR3 protein: CSLLTGTGPTGANVLTF; clone size: -; D gene: -; J gene: TRBJ2-6; V gene: TRBV29-1
CDR3 DNA: TGTGCCAGCACCAACGCGGGTTCGAACACCGGGGAGCTGTTTTTT; CDR3 protein: CASTNAGSNTGELFF; clone size: few; D gene: -; J gene: TRBJ2-2; V gene: TRBV7-9
CDR3 DNA: TGTGCCAGCAGTTACCCCGAAGAGCAGTTCTTC; CDR3 protein: CASSYPEEQFF; clone size: few; D gene: -; J gene: TRBJ2-1; V gene: TRBV6-6
CDR3 DNA: TGTGCCAGCAGCTTCGGGACCCCCGACTACGAGCAGTACTTC; CDR3 protein: CASSFGTPDYEQYF; clone size: -; D gene: -; J gene: TRBJ2-7; V gene: TRBV11-2
CDR3 DNA: TGTGCCACCAGCAAAGACAGGGTGGGCCAAGAGACCCAGTACTTC; CDR3 protein: CATSKDRVGQETQYF; clone size: -; D gene: TRBD1; J gene: TRBJ2-5; V gene: TRBV15
CDR3 DNA: TGCAGTGCTTACTCGAGGGAGACCCAGTACTTC; CDR3 protein: CSAYSRETQYF; clone size: -; D gene: -; J gene: TRBJ2-5; V gene: TRBV20-1
CDR3 DNA: TGTGCCAGTAGTATTGCAGGGGGCGGCGAGCAGTTCTTC; CDR3 protein: CASSIAGGGEQFF; clone size: -; D gene: TRBD1; J gene: TRBJ2-1; V gene: TRBV19
CDR3 DNA: TGTGCCAGCAGCTTAGGGGGACTGAATGAGCAGTTCTTC; CDR3 protein: CASSLGGLNEQFF; clone size: few; D gene: -; J gene: TRBJ2-1; V gene: TRBV7-9
CDR3 DNA: TGTGCCAGCAGCTTAGACAGTAAACTCTATGGCTACACCTTC; CDR3 protein: CASSLDSKLYGYTF; clone size: -; D gene: -; J gene: TRBJ1-2; V gene: TRBV5-6
CDR3 DNA: TGTGCCACCAGCAGAGATATAGCGGGGGGGCAAGAGACCCAGTACTTC; CDR3 protein: CATSRDIAGGQETQYF; clone size: -; D gene: TRBD2; J gene: TRBJ2-5; V gene: TRBV15
CDR3 DNA: TGTGCCAGTAAGGACAAGACGGATTCACCCCTCCACTTT; CDR3 protein: CASKDKTDSPLHF; clone size: -; D gene: -; J gene: TRBJ1-6; V gene: TRBV19
CDR3 DNA: TGTGCCATCAGTGAGGGGACAGGGGGTATAGATGAGCAGTTCTTC; CDR3 protein: CAISEGTGGIDEQFF; clone size: -; D gene: TRBD1; J gene: TRBJ2-1; V gene: TRBV10-3
CDR3 DNA: TGTGCCAGCAGCTTATATCCAGAGAACACTGAAGCTTTCTTT; CDR3 protein: CASSLYPENTEAFF; clone size: -; D gene: -; J gene: TRBJ1-1; V gene: TRBV7-2
CDR3 DNA: TGTGCCATCACTCCAGCCGCTAACTATGGCTACACCTTC; CDR3 protein: CAITPAANYGYTF; clone size: many; D gene: -; J gene: TRBJ1-2; V gene: TRBV10-3